The present T cell receptor (beta chain) was sequenced within a study of T cell responses to AZD1222 COVID-19 vaccine. The wider study: The analysis combined second doses at about 4 or about 12 weeks. Overall study results and limits: Repertoire samples came only from after the peak T cell response.

Regarding this clone: The antigen is not known.

Profiling relied on immunoSEQ multiplex PCR, and the TCRdb table lists in-frame clones only, not all of them. The repertoire holds around 95,000 clones, with about 90% as singletons. The CDR3 spans 16 residues. Germline V gives CDR1 SGHKS, CDR2 YYEKEE (reference sequence). Trimming took off 0 bases at V and 3 bases at J, with 15 bases between the two ends. This receptor was obtained from an adult in good health. The V and J genes are TRBV5-5 and TRBJ1-1; D is unclear. The material sequenced was peripheral blood, taken on day 0 of AZD1222 vaccination. The CDR3 here is CASSLGPTGWDTEAFF. In DNA form, the CDR3 reads TGTGCCAGCAGCTTGGGGCCAACGGGGTGGGACACTGAAGCTTTCTTT.